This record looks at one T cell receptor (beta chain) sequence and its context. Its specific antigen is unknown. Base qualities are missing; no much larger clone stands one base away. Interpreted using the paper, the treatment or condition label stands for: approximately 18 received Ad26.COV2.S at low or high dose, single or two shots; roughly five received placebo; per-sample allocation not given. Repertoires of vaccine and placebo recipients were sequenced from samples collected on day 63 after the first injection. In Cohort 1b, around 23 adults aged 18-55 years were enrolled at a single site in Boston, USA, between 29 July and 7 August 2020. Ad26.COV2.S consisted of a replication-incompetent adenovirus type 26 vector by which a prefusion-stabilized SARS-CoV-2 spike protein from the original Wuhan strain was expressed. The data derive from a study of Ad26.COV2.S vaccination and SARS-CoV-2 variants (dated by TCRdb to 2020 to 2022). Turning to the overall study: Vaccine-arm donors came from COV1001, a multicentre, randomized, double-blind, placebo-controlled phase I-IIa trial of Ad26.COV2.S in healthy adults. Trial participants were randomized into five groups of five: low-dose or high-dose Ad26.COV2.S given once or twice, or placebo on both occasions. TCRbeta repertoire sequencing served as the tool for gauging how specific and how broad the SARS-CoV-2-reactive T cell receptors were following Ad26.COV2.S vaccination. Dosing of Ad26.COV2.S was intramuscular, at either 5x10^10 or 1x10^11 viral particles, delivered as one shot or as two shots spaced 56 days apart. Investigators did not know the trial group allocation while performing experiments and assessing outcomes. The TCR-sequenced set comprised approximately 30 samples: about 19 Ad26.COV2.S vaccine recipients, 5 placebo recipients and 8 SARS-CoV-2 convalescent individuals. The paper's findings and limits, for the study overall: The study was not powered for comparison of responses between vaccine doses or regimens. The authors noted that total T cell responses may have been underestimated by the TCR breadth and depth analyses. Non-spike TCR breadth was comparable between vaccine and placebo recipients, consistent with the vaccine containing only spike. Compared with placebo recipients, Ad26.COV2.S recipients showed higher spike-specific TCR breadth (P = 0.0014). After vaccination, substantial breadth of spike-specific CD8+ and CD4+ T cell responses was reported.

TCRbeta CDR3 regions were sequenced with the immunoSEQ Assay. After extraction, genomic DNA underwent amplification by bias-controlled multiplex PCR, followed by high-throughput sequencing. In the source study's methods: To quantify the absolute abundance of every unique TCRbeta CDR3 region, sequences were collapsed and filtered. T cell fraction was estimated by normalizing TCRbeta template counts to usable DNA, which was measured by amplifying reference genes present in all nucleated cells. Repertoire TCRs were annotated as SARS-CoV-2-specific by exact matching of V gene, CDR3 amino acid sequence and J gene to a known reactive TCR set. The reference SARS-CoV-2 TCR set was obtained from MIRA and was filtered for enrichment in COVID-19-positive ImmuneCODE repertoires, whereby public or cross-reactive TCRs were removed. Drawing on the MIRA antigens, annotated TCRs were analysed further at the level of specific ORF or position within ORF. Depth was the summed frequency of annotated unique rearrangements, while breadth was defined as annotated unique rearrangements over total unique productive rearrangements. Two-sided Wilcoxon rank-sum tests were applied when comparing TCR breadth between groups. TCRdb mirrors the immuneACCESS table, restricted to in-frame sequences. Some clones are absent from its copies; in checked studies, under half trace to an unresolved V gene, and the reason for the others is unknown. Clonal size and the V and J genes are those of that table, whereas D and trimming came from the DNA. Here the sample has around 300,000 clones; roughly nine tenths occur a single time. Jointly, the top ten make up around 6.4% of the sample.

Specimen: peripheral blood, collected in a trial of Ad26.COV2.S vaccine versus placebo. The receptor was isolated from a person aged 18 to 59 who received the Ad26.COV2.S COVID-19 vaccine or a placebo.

In nucleotide form, the sequence is TGTGCCAGTAGTATAGATCCACGGTACGATCCACTAGCCAAAAACATTCAGTACTTC. Translated, it gives CASSIDPRYDPLAKNIQYF. The rearranged segments are TRBV19 and TRBJ2-4, with the D gene not clear enough to name. CDR1 and CDR2 were assigned from the germline V gene (reference sequence) as LNHDA and SQIVND. The CDR3 holds 19 amino acids from the cysteine to the phenylalanine. Of all the DNA, just the CDR3 is kept, 57 bases in frame from base 1. V is shortened by 0 bases, J by 0 bases, and the region joining them spans 18 bases. Joined to the reference TRBV19 and TRBJ2-4 proteins, this CDR3 gives the full variable domain: DGGITQSPKYLFRKEGQNVTLSCEQNLNHDAMYWYRQDPGQGLRLIYYSQIVNDFQKGDIAEGYSVSREKKESFPLTVTSAQKNPTAFYLCASSIDPRYDPLAKNIQYFGAGTRLSVL.